Each of the 21 T cell receptor beta chains below was sequenced from the same sample in a study of blood T cell repertoires in COVID-19. Assay: immunoSEQ multiplex PCR; the TCRdb copy retains only in-frame clones and omits some. This sample has 150,000 or so clones, with over 75% found just once. Sequencing was done on a sample of PBMCs or T cells enriched from blood (not recorded which). The receptors stem from a woman aged 45-60 years who had recovered from COVID-19.

This chain connects TRBV30 to TRBJ1-1, with unresolved D. The CDR3 sequence is 11 residues long. The germline gives CDR1 GTSNPN, CDR2 SVGIG (reference sequence). Trimming shortened V by 0 bases and J by 6 bases, and 5 bases separated the two germline ends. This CDR3 reads CAWSVIAEAFF. CDR3 DNA: TGTGCCTGGAGTGTTATCGCTGAAGCTTTCTTT.

V and J are TRBV7-2 and TRBJ1-3; 12 bases line up with TRBD1. J was trimmed by 3 bases and V by 5 bases; bases with no gene match: 11. CDR3 size: 18 residues. CDR1 and CDR2 (germline): SGHTA, FQGNSA. Here the CDR3 DNA reads TGTGCCAGCAGCCGGACACGGGACAGGGGGCAATATGGAAACACCATATATTTT. This encodes CASSRTRDRGQYGNTIYF.

This clone was observed a few times. This chain links TRBV3-1 (or the pseudogene TRBV3-2) with TRBJ2-3; D possibly corresponds to TRBD2 (6 bases). V was cut by 1 base and J by 6 bases, with 20 bases left in between. This CDR3 spans 17 amino acids. Germline CDR1 is LGHDT and CDR2 is YNNKEL (reference sequence). Written as DNA, the CDR3 is TGTGCCAGCAGCCAAGGGGTTCGGGAGAGGCCATCGGATACGCAGTATTTT. Encoded protein: CASSQGVRERPSDTQYF.

The CDR3 nucleotides read TGTGCCAGCAGCTCCAGCTGGGCAAGCACAGATACGCAGTATTTT. Amino acids: CASSSSWASTDTQYF. The gene calls are TRBV6-2 or TRBV6-3 and TRBJ2-3; D is uncertain. The CDR3 runs 15 residues. Germline CDR1 is MNHEY and CDR2 is SVGEGT. V lost 6 bases and J lost 0, with 13 bases in between.

The chain joins TRBV7-8 to TRBJ1-2, with a weak D call TRBD1 (5 bases). Germline lookup yields CDR1 SGHVS and CDR2 FQNEAQ. The CDR3 loop spans 13 amino acids. The V gene lost 5 bases and the J gene lost 8 bases, with 15 bases spanning the gap. CDR3 nucleotide sequence: TGTGCCAGCAGCCCCAGGACCGGGGGGGGCTACACCTTC. This sequence encodes CASSPRTGGGYTF.

This rearrangement joins TRBV6-5 to TRBJ2-3; 7 positions match TRBD1. Germline V gene sequence: CDR1 MNHEY, CDR2 SVGAGI. The CDR3 totals 15 residues. The V gene end was trimmed by 7 bases and the J gene end by 2 bases; junction bases not matched to a gene: 9. In DNA form, the CDR3 reads TGTGCCAGCACACGACAGGGTTTGGTCACAGATACGCAGTATTTT. Amino acid sequence: CASTRQGLVTDTQYF.

In nucleotides, the CDR3 is TGTGCCAGCACCCTACTAGCGGGAAAAACACCCCAGTACTTC. Its translation is CASTLLAGKTPQYF. The genes are TRBV6-6 and TRBJ2-5; 10 nucleotides line up with TRBD2. The CDR3 totals 14 residues. The V gene's germline CDR1 is MNHNY and CDR2 SVGAGI (reference sequence). With V trimmed by 7 bases and J by 9 bases, 11 bases remained unmatched.

This chain links TRBV19 with TRBJ1-5; D call uncertain. Trimming cost V 0 bases and J 5 bases, with 5 bases left between them. Germline lookup yields CDR1 LNHDA and CDR2 SQIVND (reference sequence). The CDR3 length is 13 residues. In nucleotides, the CDR3 is TGTGCCAGTAGTATAGACAGTCATCAGCCCCAGCATTTT. Translated: CASSIDSHQPQHF.

V and J are TRBV6-2 or TRBV6-3 and TRBJ1-1, with a tentative D call TRBD1 (5 bases). V was trimmed by 2 bases and J by 7 bases, leaving 17 bases between them. The CDR3 runs to 15 residues. Germline V CDR1 and CDR2: MNHEY, SVGEGT. The CDR3 here is CASSYGGILPGEAFF. CDR3 DNA sequence: TGTGCCAGCAGTTACGGGGGGATTCTACCAGGTGAAGCTTTCTTT.

The chain joins TRBV7-9 to TRBJ1-5; no reliable D call. Per the germline V gene, CDR1 is SEHNR and CDR2 is FQNEAQ (reference sequence). The CDR3 is made up of 14 amino acids. V lost 1 base and J 7 bases, leaving 11 bases between the germline ends. CDR3 amino acids: CASSLGGGRQPQHF. The CDR3 bases are TGTGCCAGCAGCTTAGGGGGAGGGAGGCAGCCCCAGCATTTT.

This chain uses TRBV19 with TRBJ2-5, with D maybe TRBD1 (5 bases). This CDR3 region has 14 residues. Germline assignment: CDR1 LNHDA and CDR2 SQIVND (reference sequence). V lost 6 bases, J lost 4 bases, and 15 bases lay in between. CDR3 coding DNA: TGTGCCAGTAGGCGTACAGGAAAAGGAGAGACCCAGTACTTC. Its translation is CASRRTGKGETQYF.

The J gene is TRBJ1-5, the V gene TRBV9; the D is unclear. The V end lost 0 bases, the J end lost 0 bases, and 10 bases lay between the germline ends. The CDR3 is 16 amino acids. Germline V gives CDR1 SGDLS, CDR2 YYNGEE. The CDR3 bases are TGTGCCAGCAGCGTAGGTGGCCTCAATAGCAATCAGCCCCAGCATTTT. The encoded protein is CASSVGGLNSNQPQHF.

This clone has only one observation. The CDR3 region is CASSPMTSGLSYEQYF. The CDR3 nucleotides read TGTGCCAGCAGCCCTATGACTAGCGGCCTCTCCTACGAGCAGTACTTC. The chain has TRBV7-2 and TRBJ2-7; 9 bases line up with TRBD2. CDR3 length equals 16 residues. Looked up from germline, CDR1 is SGHTA and CDR2 is FQGNSA. Trimming at V came to 5 bases and at J to 0 bases, leaving 8 bases not matched to a gene.

The chain joins TRBV6-5 to TRBJ2-7; a weak D match, TRBD2 (5 bases). Germline V gene lookup returns CDR1 MNHEY and CDR2 SVGAGI. The CDR3 is 15 residues long. V was clipped by 5 bases and J by 5 bases, with 19 bases between them. The CDR3 DNA follows: TGTGCCAGCAGTCCCGGGCGGGTGAATTCCCACGAGCAGTACTTC. Translating it yields CASSPGRVNSHEQYF.

V gene TRBV18 combines with J gene TRBJ1-1, with D possibly TRBD1 on 6 matching bases. The CDR3 consists of 14 residues. V lost 3 bases and J lost 8, with 16 bases in between. CDR1 and CDR2 (germline): KGHSH, LQKENI. The DNA for the CDR3 is TGTGCCAGCTCACCCCTTTCCGCCGGGACAGAAGCTTTCTTT. Residues: CASSPLSAGTEAFF.

This clone was seen once. The CDR3 DNA is TGTGCCAGCAGTTTAACGGGGGGTGAAGCTTTCTTT. Protein sequence: CASSLTGGEAFF. V and J are TRBV6-5 and TRBJ1-1; D is perhaps TRBD1 (5 bases). The CDR3 is made up of 12 amino acids. Between the trimmed V and J ends, which lost 4 bases and 7 bases, there was a span of 10 bases. Germline V lookup: CDR1 MNHEY, CDR2 SVGAGI.

The count of this clone is one. This chain uses TRBV3-1 (or the pseudogene TRBV3-2) with TRBJ2-7; 8 bases map to TRBD1. This CDR3 spans 13 amino acids. Looked up from germline, CDR1 is LGHDT and CDR2 is YNNKEL (reference sequence). Losses at the gene ends were 4 bases for V and 6 bases for J; bases not matched to a gene: 5. The CDR3 region is CASSPRTGSEQYF. CDR3 DNA: TGTGCCAGCAGCCCACGGACAGGGTCCGAGCAGTACTTC.

The gene calls are TRBV7-9 and TRBJ1-1; possibly TRBD1 for D (5 bases). Germline V gives CDR1 SEHNR, CDR2 FQNEAQ (reference sequence). V shed 0 bases and J shed 2 bases, with 7 bases lying between them. The CDR3 has 14 residues. The CDR3 nucleotides are TGTGCCAGCAGCTTAGCCCAGGGTAACACTGAAGCTTTCTTT. Its protein product is CASSLAQGNTEAFF.

This clone was recorded once. The chain is built from TRBV27 and TRBJ1-1; no definite D call. Germline V gene sequence: CDR1 MNHEY, CDR2 SMNVEV (reference sequence). The CDR3 loop spans 15 amino acids. Trimming took 4 bases from V and 1 from J, leaving 13 bases between them. This CDR3 reads CASSSSGNGNTEAFF. CDR3 nucleotides: TGTGCCAGCAGTTCGTCGGGGAATGGGAACACTGAAGCTTTCTTT.

The chain combines TRBV7-2 with TRBJ1-1, with 7 bases lining up with TRBD1. The CDR3 has 15 residues. The V and J ends lost 5 bases and 0 bases, in that order; junction bases with no gene match: 6. Germline loops: CDR1 SGHTA, CDR2 FQGNSA. In DNA, the CDR3 is TGTGCCAGCAGCGGGCAAACAGGGGTGAACACTGAAGCTTTCTTT. Protein: CASSGQTGVNTEAFF.

This clone has a single count. This rearrangement joins TRBV6-6 to TRBJ2-1, with D perhaps matching TRBD2 (5 bases). Germline V gene sequence: CDR1 MNHNY, CDR2 SVGAGI (reference sequence). The CDR3 is 14 amino acids. Trimming pared 8 bases from V and 3 bases from J, leaving 14 bases between. The CDR3 loop is CASRTSAGYNEQFF. The CDR3 bases are TGTGCCAGCCGGACCTCTGCGGGCTACAATGAGCAGTTCTTC.